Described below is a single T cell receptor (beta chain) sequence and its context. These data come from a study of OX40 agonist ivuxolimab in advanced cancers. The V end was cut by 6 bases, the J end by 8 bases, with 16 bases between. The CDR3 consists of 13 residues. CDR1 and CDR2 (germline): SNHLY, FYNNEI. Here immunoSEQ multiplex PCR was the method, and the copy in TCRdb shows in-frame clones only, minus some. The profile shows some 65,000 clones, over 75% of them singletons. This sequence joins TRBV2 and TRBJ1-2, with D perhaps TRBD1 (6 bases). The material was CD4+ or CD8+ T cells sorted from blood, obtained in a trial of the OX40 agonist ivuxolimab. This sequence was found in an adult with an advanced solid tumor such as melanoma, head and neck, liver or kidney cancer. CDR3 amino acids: CASRGGGLSGYTF. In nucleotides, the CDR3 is TGTGCCAGCAGGGGAGGGGGATTGAGCGGCTACACCTTC.